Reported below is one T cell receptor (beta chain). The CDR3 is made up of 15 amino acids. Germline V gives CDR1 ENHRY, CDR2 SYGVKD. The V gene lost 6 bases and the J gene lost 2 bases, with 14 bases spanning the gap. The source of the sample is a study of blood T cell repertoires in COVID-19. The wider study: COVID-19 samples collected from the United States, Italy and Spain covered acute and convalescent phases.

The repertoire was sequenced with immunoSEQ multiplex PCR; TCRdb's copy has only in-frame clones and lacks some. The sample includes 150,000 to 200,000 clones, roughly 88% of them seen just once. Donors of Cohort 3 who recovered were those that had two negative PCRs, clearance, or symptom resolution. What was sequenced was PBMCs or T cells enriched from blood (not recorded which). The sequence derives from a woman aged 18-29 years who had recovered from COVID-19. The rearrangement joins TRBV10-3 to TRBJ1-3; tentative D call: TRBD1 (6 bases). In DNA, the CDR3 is TGTGCCATCAGCCAACAGGGTGGGGCTGGAAACACCATATATTTT. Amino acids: CAISQQGGAGNTIYF.